This T cell receptor (beta chain) emerged from a study of T cell responses to AZD1222 COVID-19 vaccine. Study-level points and caveats: Seropositive AZD1222 recipients at baseline numbered only five or six. Reportedly, nearly half the spike-specific TCRs target unmutated variant regions. Spike-specific TCRs gained breadth and depth after people received two AZD1222 doses.

As for this clone: Antigen specificity is unknown.

Germline CDR1 SGHDT, CDR2 YYEEEE. V lost 0 bases, J lost 6 bases, and 3 bases stayed unmatched. CDR3 size: 15 residues. Sequencing was performed with immunoSEQ multiplex PCR; in TCRdb, only in-frame clones are kept and a portion is missing. The sample lists over 85,000 clones; 85% to 90% were seen once. The V gene is TRBV5-6, the J gene TRBJ1-4, with TRBD1 matching over 9 bases. Sequencing was performed on peripheral blood, taken 28 days after the second AZD1222 dose. This clonotype was obtained from an adult who received the AZD1222 COVID-19 vaccine. Written as DNA, the CDR3 is TGTGCCAGCAGCTTGGGGGACAGGGAGGATGAAAAACTGTTTTTT. It yields the protein CASSLGDREDEKLFF.